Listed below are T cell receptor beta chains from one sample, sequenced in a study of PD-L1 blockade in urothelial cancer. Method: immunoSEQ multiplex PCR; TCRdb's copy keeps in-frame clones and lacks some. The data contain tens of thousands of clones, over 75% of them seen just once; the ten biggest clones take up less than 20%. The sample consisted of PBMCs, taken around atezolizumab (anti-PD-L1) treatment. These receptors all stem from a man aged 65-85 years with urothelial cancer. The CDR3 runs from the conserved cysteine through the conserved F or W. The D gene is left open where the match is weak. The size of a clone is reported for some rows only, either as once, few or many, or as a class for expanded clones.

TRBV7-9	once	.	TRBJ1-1	TGTGCCAGCAGCTTAGGTAGTCTGGGCCTGAACACTGAAGCTTTCTTT	CASSLGSLGLNTEAFF
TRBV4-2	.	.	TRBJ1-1	TGTGCCAGCAGCCCCTCCCTTAGTGGGGCGGATGGCTGGGCTTTCTTT	CASSPSLSGADGWAFF
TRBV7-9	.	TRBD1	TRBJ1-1	TGTGCCAGCAGCCCCGGACAGGGCTCTGTTAGGAACACTGAAGCTTTCTTT	CASSPGQGSVRNTEAFF
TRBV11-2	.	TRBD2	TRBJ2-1	TGTGCCAGCATGCGACTAGCGGGAGGCCGCTACAATGAGCAGTTCTTC	CASMRLAGGRYNEQFF
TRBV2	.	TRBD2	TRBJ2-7	TGTGCCACCTCCGGGACTAGGAGGACCGACGAGCAGTACTTC	CATSGTRRTDEQYF
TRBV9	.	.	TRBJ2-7	TGTGCCAGCAGCGGCGGTGGTCTTGGGGAGCAGTACTTC	CASSGGGLGEQYF
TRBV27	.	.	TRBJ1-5	TGTGCCAGCAGTTTAACCCCGCCCCAGGCAATCGGGGATCAGCCCCAGCATTTT	CASSLTPPQAIGDQPQHF
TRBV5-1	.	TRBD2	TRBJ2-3	TGCGCCAGCAGCTCCCCGGGGGGAACCGGTACGCAGTATTTT	CASSSPGGTGTQYF
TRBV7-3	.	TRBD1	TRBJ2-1	TGTGCCAGCAGCTCGGGACAGGCCGCGGGCGAGCAGTTCTTC	CASSSGQAAGEQFF
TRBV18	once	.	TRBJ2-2	TGTGCCAGCTCACCCCCGAGGAGGATCACCGGGGAGCTGTTTTTT	CASSPPRRITGELFF
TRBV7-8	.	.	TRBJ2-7	TGTGCCAGCAGCCACGGGACAAACTACGAGCAGTACTTC	CASSHGTNYEQYF
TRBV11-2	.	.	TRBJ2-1	TGTGCCAGCAGCTGGCTAGCGACCTCCTACAATGAGCAGTTCTTC	CASSWLATSYNEQFF
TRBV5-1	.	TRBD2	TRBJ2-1	TGCGCCAGCAGCGGGGGAGGGCCACGGGATGAGCAGTTCTTC	CASSGGGPRDEQFF
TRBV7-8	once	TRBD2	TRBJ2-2	TGTGCCAGCAGCCTCGAGCTAGCGGGAGAGGGGGTCGGGGAGCTGTTTTTT	CASSLELAGEGVGELFF
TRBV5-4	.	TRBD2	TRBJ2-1	TGTGCCAGCAGCATCCCAACCCCGGCGGGACTAGCGGGAGAGCAGTTCTTC	CASSIPTPAGLAGEQFF
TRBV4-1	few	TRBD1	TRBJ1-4	TGCGCCAGCAGCCCAGACAGGGCACCTCGTGAAAAACTGTTTTTT	CASSPDRAPREKLFF
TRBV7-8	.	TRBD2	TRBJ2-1	TGTGCCAGCAGCCCATCCGGGACTAGCGCCTACAATGAGCAGTTCTTC	CASSPSGTSAYNEQFF
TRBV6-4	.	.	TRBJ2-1	TGTGCCAGCAGTCTCGGCAGGGGCGATGAGCAGTTCTTC	CASSLGRGDEQFF
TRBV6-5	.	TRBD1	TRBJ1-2	TGTGCCAGCAGTTCGACAGGGGTTAACTATGGCTACACCTTC	CASSSTGVNYGYTF
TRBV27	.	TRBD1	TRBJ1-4	TGTGCCAGCAGTCCCTACCCGGACAGGGAAGGATATGAAAAACTGTTTTTT	CASSPYPDREGYEKLFF
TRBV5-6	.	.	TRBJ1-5	TGTGCCAGCAGCTTGGCCGCGCTCCTTGGGCGCCCCCAGCATTTT	CASSLAALLGRPQHF
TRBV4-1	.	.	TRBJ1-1	TGCGCCAGCAGCCAGATGGCCGGGACACTGAACACTGAAGCTTTCTTT	CASSQMAGTLNTEAFF
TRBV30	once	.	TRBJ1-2	TGTGCCTGGAGTTTCCCCGGGGGGAACTATGGCTACACCTTC	CAWSFPGGNYGYTF
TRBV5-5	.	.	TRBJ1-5	TGTGCCAGCAGCTTGGGAGGGTCCAATCAGCCCCAGCATTTT	CASSLGGSNQPQHF
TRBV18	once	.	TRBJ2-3	TGTGCCAGCTCACCACAGTACAGACCCACAGATACGCAGTATTTT	CASSPQYRPTDTQYF
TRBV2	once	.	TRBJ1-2	TGTGCCAGCAGTGGGGGGCTGGGGGCCTCTGGCTACACCTTC	CASSGGLGASGYTF
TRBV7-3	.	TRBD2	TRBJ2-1	TGTGCCAGCTCCAACCGGGCGGGAGGGCTTGGAGAGCAGTTCTTC	CASSNRAGGLGEQFF
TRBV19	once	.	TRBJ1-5	TGTGCCAGTAGTATAGTGAAGGGGGGCAATCAGCCCCAGCATTTT	CASSIVKGGNQPQHF